This passage covers 20 T cell receptor beta chains from one sample sequenced in a study of shared clonotypes between healthy human individuals (dated by TCRdb to about 2020). Receptor amplification or capture employed the immunoSEQ multiplex PCR assay. In TCRdb, the immuneACCESS table is reduced to in-frame sequences with V and J assigned. These tables do not hold every clone; where another copy was compared, an unresolved V gene accounts for under half, and the others remain unexplained. The sample table shows over 2 million clones, and about 95% are seen once. The leading ten clones occupy roughly 1% of the sample. CD8 naive samples consisted of CD45RO-negative cells that were positively selected for CCR7, yielding a CD45RA+CCR7+ population without TemRA cells. Sequencing input: naive CD8+ T cells sorted from blood. Sample cell subset or site, as interpreted from the label and publication: CD45RA+CCR7+. These receptors all come from a man aged 18-30 years in good health.

The chain is built from TRBV4-2 and TRBJ2-1, with D unresolved. V was trimmed by 4 bases and J by 7 bases, leaving 11 bases between them. There are 13 residues in the CDR3. Germline V CDR1 and CDR2: LGHNA, YNFKEQ. Here the CDR3 reads CASSLEVANEQFF. CDR3 bases: TGTGCCAGCAGCCTAGAAGTGGCGAATGAGCAGTTCTTC.

This clone was counted between two and nine times. The chain is built from TRBV19 and TRBJ1-5; possible D gene TRBD1, 6 bases. V shed 2 bases and J shed 0 bases, with 14 bases lying between them. This CDR3 is built from 17 residues. Germline values: CDR1 LNHDA, CDR2 SQIVND (reference sequence). This CDR3 is CASSITGIIYSNQPQHF. CDR3 DNA: TGTGCCAGTAGTATAACAGGGATCATCTATAGCAATCAGCCCCAGCATTTT.

This clone has at least ten counts. The genes are TRBV30 and TRBJ1-1, with TRBD1 identical over 8 bases. Germline values: CDR1 GTSNPN, CDR2 SVGIG (reference sequence). After removal of 1 base from V and 10 bases from J, the junction contained 8 bases not matched to a gene. This CDR3 is built from 13 residues. DNA of the CDR3: TGTGCCTGGAGTGGGACAGGGATCGGAAGAGCTTTCTTT. Encoded protein: CAWSGTGIGRAFF.

This clone was detected once. This chain connects TRBV5-6 to TRBJ1-2; tentatively, D is TRBD1 (5 bases). This CDR3 spans 13 amino acids. Germline assignment: CDR1 SGHDT and CDR2 YYEEEE. V shed 4 bases and J shed 4 bases, with 11 bases lying between them. The CDR3 loop reads CASSRDGSYGYTF. The CDR3 region has the DNA TGTGCCAGCAGCCGGGACGGAAGCTATGGCTACACCTTC.

This sequence joins TRBV27 and TRBJ2-1; no firm D call. Trimming took off 1 base at V and 8 bases at J, with 9 bases between the two ends. This CDR3 has 13 amino acids. Germline CDR1 MNHEY, CDR2 SMNVEV (reference sequence). The CDR3 DNA sequence: TGTGCCAGCAGTTTATACCCGGCGCATGAGCAGTTCTTC. Its translation: CASSLYPAHEQFF.

The V gene is TRBV10-2, the J gene TRBJ2-2; D is uncertain. With 7 bases removed from V and 0 bases from J, the gap between germline ends came to 3 bases. The CDR3 is made up of 12 amino acids. Germline CDR1 and CDR2: WSHSY and SAAADI. For the CDR3, the DNA is TGCGCCAGCACCTCGAACACCGGGGAGCTGTTTTTT. This translates into CASTSNTGELFF.

V usage is TRBV28 and J usage is TRBJ1-1, with TRBD1 matching 7 bases. The CDR3 is 14 amino acids. Germline loops: CDR1 MDHEN, CDR2 SYDVKM. The J segment lost 6 bases and the V segment lost 3 bases, leaving 7 bases of the junction unmatched. The CDR3 reads CASSFYRGGSEAFF. The CDR3 DNA sequence: TGTGCCAGCAGTTTTTACAGGGGAGGATCTGAAGCTTTCTTT.

A word on this clone: This sample includes further DNA sequences coding for the same CDR3. The chain couples TRBV4-1 to TRBJ2-7; D possibly corresponds to TRBD2 (5 bases). Looked up from germline, CDR1 is MGHRA and CDR2 is YSYEKL. The CDR3 totals 13 residues. Trimming left V 4 bases short and J 3 bases short, with 10 bases between. The CDR3 sequence: CASSPGGSYEQYF. The CDR3 DNA reads as TGCGCCAGCAGCCCCGGTGGGAGCTACGAGCAGTACTTC.

V gene TRBV4-1 combines with J gene TRBJ2-7, with 7 positions matching TRBD2. This CDR3 contains 14 residues. J lost 1 base, V lost 4 bases, and 4 bases had no gene match. Germline CDR1 and CDR2: MGHRA and YSYEKL. CDR3 coding DNA: TGCGCCAGCAGCCGGATGGGGGGGTCCTACGAGCAGTACTTC. As protein: CASSRMGGSYEQYF.

This rearrangement joins TRBV28 to TRBJ2-1; no reliable D call. CDR1 is MDHEN, CDR2 SYDVKM, per germline. This CDR3 is built from 10 residues. The V and J ends lost 5 bases and 7 bases respectively, with 3 bases between them. The CDR3 coding sequence is TGTGCCAGCAGTATAAATGAGCAGTTCTTC. Its translation: CASSINEQFF.

Remarks on this clone: In the same sample, other DNA sequences code for this CDR3. The gene calls are TRBV9 and TRBJ2-3; no reliable D call. V lost 0 bases and J lost 0, with 8 bases in between. The CDR3 consists of 15 residues. Germline V gene data show CDR1 as SGDLS and CDR2 as YYNGEE. CDR3 coding DNA: TGTGCCAGCAGCGTAGAGGGTTCTAGCACAGATACGCAGTATTTT. Its translation is CASSVEGSSTDTQYF.

The CDR3 DNA reads as TGTGCCAGCAGCGTAGGTGGAGGGTTAAACTATGGCTACACCTTC. This gives the protein CASSVGGGLNYGYTF. The rearrangement uses TRBV9 and TRBJ1-2; D not resolved. The germline V and J ends were trimmed by 0 bases and 2 bases, with 11 bases remaining between them. CDR3 size: 15 residues. Germline V gene lookup returns CDR1 SGDLS and CDR2 YYNGEE.

V is TRBV2 and J is TRBJ2-1, with D possibly TRBD1 on 7 matching bases. CDR1 is SNHLY, CDR2 FYNNEI, per germline. The CDR3 extends over 17 amino acids. V gave up 3 bases and J gave up 6 bases, with 21 bases separating them. The CDR3 region has the DNA TGTGCCAGCAGTGAGCCAGGGGGGCCAGGGTTCGTCAATGAGCAGTTCTTC. Encoded protein: CASSEPGGPGFVNEQFF.

The J gene is TRBJ1-6, the V gene TRBV28; D not certain. There are 12 residues in the CDR3. Germline CDR1 and CDR2: MDHEN and SYDVKM. V was shortened by 1 base and J by 13 bases, with 8 bases between the two germline ends. CDR3 bases: TGTGCCAGCAGTTTATTGGCCCCCCCCCTCCACTTT. As protein: CASSLLAPPLHF.

The chain couples TRBV2 to TRBJ1-4; a possible D gene is TRBD1 (6 bases). V lost 8 bases and J 3 bases, leaving 10 bases between the germline ends. Germline V gives CDR1 SNHLY, CDR2 FYNNEI. The CDR3 spans 13 residues. CDR3 nucleotides: TGTGCCAGCCAGGGGCCCTCTAATGAAAAACTGTTTTTT. It is translated as CASQGPSNEKLFF.

Turning to this clone: Other DNA sequences in the same sample also yield this CDR3. V gene TRBV7-9 combines with J gene TRBJ2-5; 7 bases align to TRBD2. The CDR3 loop spans 14 amino acids. With 1 base clipped from V and 2 bases from J, the junction kept 1 base outside the gene matches. Germline values: CDR1 SEHNR, CDR2 FQNEAQ (reference sequence). CDR3 DNA: TGTGCCAGCAGCTTAGTCGGGGGGCAAGAGACCCAGTACTTC. Its protein is CASSLVGGQETQYF.

The rearrangement uses TRBV6-5 and TRBJ2-1; D not resolved. Germline CDR1 reads MNHEY; CDR2 reads SVGAGI. The CDR3 is 14 amino acids. The V end lost 2 bases, the J end lost 2 bases, and 7 bases lay between the germline ends. The CDR3 nucleotides read TGTGCCAGCAGTTACGGGGTCCCCTACAATGAGCAGTTCTTC. The encoded protein is CASSYGVPYNEQFF.

The chain is built from TRBV5-4 and TRBJ2-2; D unresolved. CDR3 length: 15 residues. V was shortened by 4 bases and J by 2 bases, with 12 bases between the two germline ends. Germline assignment: CDR1 SGHNT and CDR2 YYREEE (reference sequence). The CDR3 region has the DNA TGTGCCAGCAGCCTCCCTTGGGATAACACCGGGGAGCTGTTTTTT. Its translation: CASSLPWDNTGELFF.

The chain uses TRBV10-3 and TRBJ1-3, with TRBD1 as a possible D gene (6 bases). The CDR3 has 15 amino acids. V lost 6 bases and J 0 bases, leaving 12 bases between the germline ends. The V gene's germline CDR1 is ENHRY and CDR2 SYGVKD. The CDR3 DNA follows: TGTGCCATCAGAGAACAGGGATACTCTGGAAACACCATATATTTT. It codes for CAIREQGYSGNTIYF.

The rearrangement links TRBV5-6 to TRBJ2-7, with D possibly TRBD1 on 6 matching bases. The CDR3 covers 17 residues. Germline CDR1 reads SGHDT; CDR2 reads YYEEEE. Deletions cut 0 bases from V and 5 bases from J, with 21 bases between. CDR3 sequence: CASSLGGQTGFEHEQYF. CDR3 DNA sequence: TGTGCCAGCAGCTTGGGGGGCCAAACAGGGTTTGAACACGAGCAGTACTTC.